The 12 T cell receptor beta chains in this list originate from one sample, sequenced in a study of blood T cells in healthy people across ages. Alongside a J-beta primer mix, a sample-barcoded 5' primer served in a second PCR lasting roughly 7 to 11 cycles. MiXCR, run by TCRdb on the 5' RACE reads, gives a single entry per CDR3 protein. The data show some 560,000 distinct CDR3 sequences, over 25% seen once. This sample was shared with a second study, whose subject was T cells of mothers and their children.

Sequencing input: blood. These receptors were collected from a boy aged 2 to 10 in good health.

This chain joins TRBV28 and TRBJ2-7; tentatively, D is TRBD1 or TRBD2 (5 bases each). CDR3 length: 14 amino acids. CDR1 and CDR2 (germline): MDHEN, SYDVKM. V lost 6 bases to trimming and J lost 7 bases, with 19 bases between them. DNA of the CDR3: TGTGCCAGCAGCGGGACGTTCGGCCGCAGTGAGCAGTACTTC. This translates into CASSGTFGRSEQYF.

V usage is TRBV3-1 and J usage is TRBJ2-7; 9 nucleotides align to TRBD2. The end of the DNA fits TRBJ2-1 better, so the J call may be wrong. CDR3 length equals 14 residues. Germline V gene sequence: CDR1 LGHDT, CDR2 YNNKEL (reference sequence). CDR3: CASSPGLADDEQFF. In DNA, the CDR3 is TGTGCCAGCAGCCCGGGACTAGCTGACGATGAGCAGTTCTTC.

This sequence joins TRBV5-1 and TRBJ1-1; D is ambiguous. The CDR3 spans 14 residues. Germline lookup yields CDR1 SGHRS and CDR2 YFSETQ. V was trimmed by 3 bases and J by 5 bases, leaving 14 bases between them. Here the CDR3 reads CASSWAREGTEAFF. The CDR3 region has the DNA TGCGCCAGCAGCTGGGCCCGGGAGGGAACTGAAGCTTTCTTT.

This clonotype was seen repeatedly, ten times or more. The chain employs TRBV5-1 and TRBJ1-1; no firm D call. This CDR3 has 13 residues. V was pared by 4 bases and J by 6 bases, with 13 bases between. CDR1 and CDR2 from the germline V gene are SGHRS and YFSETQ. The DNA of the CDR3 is TGCGCCAGCAGCGACGGGAGGGCGGCTGAAGCTTTCTTT. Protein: CASSDGRAAEAFF.

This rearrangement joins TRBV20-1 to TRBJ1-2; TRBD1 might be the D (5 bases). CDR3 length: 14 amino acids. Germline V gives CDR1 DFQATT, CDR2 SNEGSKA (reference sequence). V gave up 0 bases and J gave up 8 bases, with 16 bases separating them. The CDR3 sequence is CSAREGRGIGGYTF. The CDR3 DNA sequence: TGCAGTGCTAGAGAGGGTAGGGGTATCGGAGGCTACACCTTC.

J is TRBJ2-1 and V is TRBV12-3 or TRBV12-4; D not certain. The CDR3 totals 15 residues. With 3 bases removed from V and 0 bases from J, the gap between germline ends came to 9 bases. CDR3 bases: TGTGCCAGCAGTTTGGAGAGCGCCTCCTACAATGAGCAGTTCTTC. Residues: CASSLESASYNEQFF.

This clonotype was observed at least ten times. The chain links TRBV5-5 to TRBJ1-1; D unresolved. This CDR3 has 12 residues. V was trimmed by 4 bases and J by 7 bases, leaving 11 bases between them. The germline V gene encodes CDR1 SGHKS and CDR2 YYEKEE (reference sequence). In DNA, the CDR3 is TGTGCCAGCAGCCTGGACCGCCATGAAGCTTTCTTT. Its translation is CASSLDRHEAFF. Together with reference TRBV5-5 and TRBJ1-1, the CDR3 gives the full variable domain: DAGVTQSPTHLIKTRGQQVTLRCSPISGHKSVSWYQQVLGQGPQFIFQYYEKEERGRGNFPDRFSARQFPNYSSELNVNALLLGDSALYLCASSLDRHEAFFGQGTRLTVV.

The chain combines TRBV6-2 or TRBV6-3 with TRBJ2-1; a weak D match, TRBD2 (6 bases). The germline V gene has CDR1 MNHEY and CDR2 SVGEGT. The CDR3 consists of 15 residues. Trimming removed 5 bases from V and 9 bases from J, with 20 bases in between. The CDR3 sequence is CASSDPSGSGGEQFF. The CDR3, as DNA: TGTGCCAGCAGTGATCCCTCCGGGAGTGGGGGTGAGCAGTTCTTC.

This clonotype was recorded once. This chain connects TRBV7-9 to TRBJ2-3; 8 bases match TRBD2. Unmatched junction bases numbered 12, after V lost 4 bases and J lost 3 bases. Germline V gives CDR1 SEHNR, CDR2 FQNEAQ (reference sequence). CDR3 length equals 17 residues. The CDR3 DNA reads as TGTGCCAGCAGCTCGATATCGGCGGGAGGTCTTACAGATACGCAGTATTTT. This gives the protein CASSSISAGGLTDTQYF.

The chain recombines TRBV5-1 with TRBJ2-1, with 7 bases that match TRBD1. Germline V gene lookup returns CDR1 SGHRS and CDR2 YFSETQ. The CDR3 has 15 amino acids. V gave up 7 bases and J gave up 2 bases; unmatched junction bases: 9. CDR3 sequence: CASEGGEFTYNEQFF. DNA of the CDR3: TGCGCCAGCGAAGGGGGCGAATTTACCTACAATGAGCAGTTCTTC.

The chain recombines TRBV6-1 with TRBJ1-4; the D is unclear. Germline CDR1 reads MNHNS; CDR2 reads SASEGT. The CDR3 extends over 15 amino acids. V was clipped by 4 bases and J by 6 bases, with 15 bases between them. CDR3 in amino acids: CASSVQAPAYEKLFF. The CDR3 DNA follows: TGTGCCAGCAGTGTTCAGGCCCCGGCGTATGAAAAACTGTTTTTT.

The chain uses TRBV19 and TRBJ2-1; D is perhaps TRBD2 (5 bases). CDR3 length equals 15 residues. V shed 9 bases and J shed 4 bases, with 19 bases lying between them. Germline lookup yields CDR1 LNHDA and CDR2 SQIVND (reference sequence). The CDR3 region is CARGNFGRSYNEQFF. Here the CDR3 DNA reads TGTGCCAGGGGTAATTTTGGGAGAAGTTACAATGAGCAGTTCTTC.